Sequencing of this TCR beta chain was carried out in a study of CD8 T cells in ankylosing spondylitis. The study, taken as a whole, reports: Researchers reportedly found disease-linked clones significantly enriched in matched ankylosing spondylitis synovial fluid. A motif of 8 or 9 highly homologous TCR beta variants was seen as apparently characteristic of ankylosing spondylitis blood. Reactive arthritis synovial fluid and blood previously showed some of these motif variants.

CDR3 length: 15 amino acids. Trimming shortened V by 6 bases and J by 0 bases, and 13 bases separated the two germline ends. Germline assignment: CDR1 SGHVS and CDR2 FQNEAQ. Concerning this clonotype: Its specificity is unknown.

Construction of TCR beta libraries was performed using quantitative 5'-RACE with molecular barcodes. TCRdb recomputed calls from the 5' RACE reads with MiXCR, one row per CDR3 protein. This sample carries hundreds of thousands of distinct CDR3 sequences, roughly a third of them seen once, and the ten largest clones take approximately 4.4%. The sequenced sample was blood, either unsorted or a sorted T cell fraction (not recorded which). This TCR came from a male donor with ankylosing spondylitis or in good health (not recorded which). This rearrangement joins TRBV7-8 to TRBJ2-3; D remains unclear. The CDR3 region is CASRTAQFSTDTQYF. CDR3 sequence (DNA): TGTGCCAGCAGGACGGCCCAGTTTAGCACAGATACGCAGTATTTT.